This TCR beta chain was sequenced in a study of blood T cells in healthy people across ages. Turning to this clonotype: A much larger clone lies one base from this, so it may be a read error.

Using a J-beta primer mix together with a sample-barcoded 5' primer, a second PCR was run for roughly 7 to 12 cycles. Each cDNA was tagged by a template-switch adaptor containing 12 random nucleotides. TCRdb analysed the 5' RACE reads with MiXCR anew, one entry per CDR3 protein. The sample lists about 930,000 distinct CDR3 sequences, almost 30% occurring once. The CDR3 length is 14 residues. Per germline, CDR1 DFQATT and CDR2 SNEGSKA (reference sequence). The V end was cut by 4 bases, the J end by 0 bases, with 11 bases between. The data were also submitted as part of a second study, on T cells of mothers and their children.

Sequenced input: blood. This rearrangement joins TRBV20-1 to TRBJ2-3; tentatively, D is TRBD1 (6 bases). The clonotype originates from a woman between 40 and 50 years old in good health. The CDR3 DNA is TGCAGTGCTAAGGTACAGGGCAGCACAGATACGCAGTATTTT. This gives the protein CSAKVQGSTDTQYF.